These 13 T cell receptor beta chains share one sample of origin, sequenced in a study of T cell changes during pregnancy in multiple sclerosis. The assay was immunoSEQ multiplex PCR, and TCRdb's table has in-frame clones only and misses some. This repertoire shows some 30,000 clones, roughly 90% found once; its top ten account for under 0.75%. The material was CD4+ T cells from peripheral blood mononuclear cells, obtained in the third trimester of pregnancy. The source of these receptors is a female donor in good health, enrolled as a control in a pregnancy study.

In this sample, this clone turned up once. The J gene is TRBJ1-2, the V gene TRBV21-1. TRBV21-1 is given as a pseudogene. The CDR3 sequence is 10 residues long. Written as DNA, the CDR3 is TGTGCCAGCAGCAAACTTGGCTACACCTTC. It yields the protein CASSKLGYTF.

This rearrangement joins TRBV19 to TRBJ1-4; possibly TRBD1 for D (6 bases). The CDR3 runs 17 residues. V was trimmed by 7 bases and J by 0 bases, leaving 18 bases between them. Looked up from germline, CDR1 is LNHDA and CDR2 is SQIVND (reference sequence). The CDR3, as DNA: TGTGCCAGTACCTCCTTAGAGAGGACAGCAACTAATGAAAAACTGTTTTTT. Protein: CASTSLERTATNEKLFF.

The chain recombines TRBV27 with TRBJ2-2; D call uncertain. This CDR3 comprises 14 residues. Trimming pared 4 bases from V and 4 bases from J, leaving 10 bases between. CDR1 MNHEY and CDR2 SMNVEV come from the germline V gene (reference sequence). CDR3 in DNA: TGTGCCAGCAGTTCCAGGTTAATCACCGGGGAGCTGTTTTTT. Translating it yields CASSSRLITGELFF.

The J gene is TRBJ1-2, the V gene TRBV30, with TRBD1 identical over 9 bases. The V gene end was trimmed by 1 base and the J gene end by 3 bases; junction bases not matched to a gene: 6. Germline CDR1 and CDR2: GTSNPN and SVGIG (reference sequence). The CDR3 loop spans 15 amino acids. DNA of the CDR3: TGTGCCTGGAGTGCCCCGGACAGGGGAGACTATGGCTACACCTTC. As protein: CAWSAPDRGDYGYTF.

The chain is built from TRBV2 and TRBJ2-7; D remains unclear. This CDR3 region has 12 residues. Trimming took off 10 bases at V and 2 bases at J, with 12 bases between the two ends. From germline, CDR1 is SNHLY and CDR2 FYNNEI. Written as DNA, the CDR3 is TGTGCCACTGGCCTGGCCCCCTACGAGCAGTACTTC. Protein product: CATGLAPYEQYF.

This chain uses TRBV7-2 with TRBJ2-7, with D possibly TRBD2 on 6 matching bases. V was trimmed by 2 bases and J by 2 bases, leaving 13 bases between them. Germline CDR1 is SGHTA and CDR2 is FQGNSA. The CDR3 has 15 amino acids. The CDR3 bases are TGTGCCAGCAGCTTACCGGGACTCGCGACCTACGAGCAGTACTTC. Translated, it gives CASSLPGLATYEQYF.

The genes are TRBV7-6 and TRBJ2-3; 8 bases line up with TRBD2. Germline CDR1 SGHVS, CDR2 FNYEAQ. Trimming removed 5 bases from V and 3 bases from J; junction bases left unmatched: 7. The CDR3 covers 15 residues. The CDR3 bases are TGTGCCAGCAGCCCCTTAGCGGGATTAACAGATACGCAGTATTTT. Protein: CASSPLAGLTDTQYF.

This clone came up a few times. The chain recombines TRBV14 with TRBJ1-2; D gene unclear. This CDR3 has 12 amino acids. Trimming removed 1 base at V and 8 bases at J, with 8 bases between. Germline CDR1 SGHDN, CDR2 FVKESK. The CDR3, as DNA: TGTGCCAGCAGCCAAGCTTCAGGAGGCTACACCTTC. Its protein product is CASSQASGGYTF.

This chain uses TRBV30 with TRBJ1-1, with D perhaps TRBD1 (6 bases). Germline V gives CDR1 GTSNPN, CDR2 SVGIG (reference sequence). This CDR3 region has 12 residues. Trimming removed 6 bases at V and 4 bases at J, with 12 bases between. The CDR3 coding sequence is TGTGCCTGCGGGGGGCAGGCCACTGAAGCTTTCTTT. Translating gives CACGGQATEAFF.

The V gene is TRBV19, the J gene TRBJ2-3, with 13 bases matching TRBD2. Trimming at V came to 6 bases and at J to 2 bases, leaving 5 bases not matched to a gene. The CDR3 covers 16 residues. Germline lookup yields CDR1 LNHDA and CDR2 SQIVND (reference sequence). The CDR3 reads CASSPTSGGLTDTQYF. CDR3 bases: TGTGCCAGTAGCCCGACTAGCGGGGGGCTCACAGATACGCAGTATTTT.

V and J are TRBV6-6 and TRBJ2-1, with a tentative D call TRBD1 (6 bases). Per germline, CDR1 MNHNY and CDR2 SVGAGI (reference sequence). CDR3 length: 14 amino acids. Trimming left V 7 bases short and J 8 bases short, with 18 bases between. Written as DNA, the CDR3 is TGTGCCAGCATCACACAGGGCGGAGACGATGAGCAGTTCTTC. Amino acids: CASITQGGDDEQFF.

CDR3 bases: TGTGCCAGCAGTATACAGGGGACGGACTACGAGCAGTACTTC. Protein sequence: CASSIQGTDYEQYF. The gene calls are TRBV6-1 and TRBJ2-7; 7 nucleotides line up with TRBD1. The J segment lost 3 bases and the V segment lost 5 bases, leaving 7 bases of the junction unmatched. The germline V gene has CDR1 MNHNS and CDR2 SASEGT. CDR3 length: 14 amino acids.

V usage is TRBV7-9 and J usage is TRBJ1-3; TRBD1 aligns across 9 bases. The CDR3 runs 13 residues. Germline V gene sequence: CDR1 SEHNR, CDR2 FQNEAQ (reference sequence). The V and J ends lost 5 bases and 9 bases, in that order; junction bases with no gene match: 5. The CDR3 DNA reads as TGTGCCAGCAGCGAACAGGGGGCAGGCACCATATATTTT. It yields the protein CASSEQGAGTIYF.